Included here is one T cell receptor (beta chain) sequence, with context. The target antigen is unknown. PCR was performed using 60 Vbeta and 13 Jbeta primers. The assay was immunoSEQ multiplex PCR, and TCRdb's table has in-frame clones only and misses some. The profile covers 110,000 to 150,000 clones, with roughly 71% appearing a single time and about 6.4% taken by the ten largest. V was clipped by 0 bases and J by 4 bases, with 7 bases between them. The CDR3 covers 14 residues. In germline, CDR1 is SNHLY, CDR2 FYNNEI. The data were obtained in a study of cytomegalovirus exposure and HLA in healthy donors. Study-wide results and caveats: Three CMV-associated chains proved CMV antigen-specific in vitro.

Specimen: PBMCs. The clonotype comes from a man in his thirties or forties in good health and CMV-seronegative. The gene calls are TRBV2 and TRBJ1-5, with D uncertain. For the CDR3, the DNA is TGTGCCAGCAGTGAAGCCACCGGGAATCAGCCCCAGCATTTT. Amino acid sequence: CASSEATGNQPQHF. The variable domain in full, with the rest retrieved from reference TRBV2 and TRBJ1-5, is EPEVTQTPSHQVTQMGQEVILRCVPISNHLYFYWYRQILGQKVEFLVSFYNNEISEKSEIFDDQFSVERPDGSNFTLKIRSTKLEDSAMYFCASSEATGNQPQHFGDGTRLSIL.